Below, 22 T cell receptor beta chains from the same sample are listed, as sequenced in a study of blood T cell repertoires in COVID-19. Method: immunoSEQ multiplex PCR; TCRdb's copy keeps in-frame clones and lacks some. The table records 350,000 to 450,000 clones, roughly 90% of them present only once. The sequenced sample consisted of peripheral blood. These receptors originate from a middle-aged man with acute or convalescent COVID-19.

The rearrangement joins TRBV5-4 to TRBJ1-2, with 7 positions matching TRBD1. The CDR3 is 13 amino acids. From germline, CDR1 is SGHNT and CDR2 YYREEE (reference sequence). With 0 bases clipped from V and 6 bases from J, the junction kept 2 bases outside the gene matches. CDR3 sequence reads: CASSLDQGDGYTF. For the CDR3, the DNA is TGTGCCAGCAGCTTGGACCAGGGGGATGGCTACACCTTC.

The rearrangement links TRBV5-1 to TRBJ1-2; D remains unclear. Germline assignment: CDR1 SGHRS and CDR2 YFSETQ. The length of the CDR3 is 14 residues. V was cut by 0 bases and J by 10 bases, with 16 bases left in between. As DNA, the CDR3 is TGCGCCAGCAGCTTGGACGGACTAACTATTGACTACACCTTC. Amino acids: CASSLDGLTIDYTF.

This clone showed up just a few times. The J gene is TRBJ2-2, the V gene TRBV7-2, with D maybe TRBD2 (6 bases). Germline assignment: CDR1 SGHTA and CDR2 FQGNSA. The CDR3 length is 16 residues. V gave up 1 base and J gave up 3 bases, with 12 bases separating them. The CDR3 DNA sequence: TGTGCCAGCAGCTTAGTGAGCGGGTTGGACACCGGGGAGCTGTTTTTT. This codes for CASSLVSGLDTGELFF.

This chain joins TRBV11-2 and TRBJ2-1; TRBD1 might be the D (6 bases). This CDR3 has 17 residues. Germline CDR1 is SGHAT and CDR2 is FQNNGV. The V gene lost 5 bases and the J gene lost 0 bases, with 17 bases spanning the gap. CDR3 bases: TGTGCCAGCAGCGCGAGGTTTGGGGGCTTCTCCTACAATGAGCAGTTCTTC. Translated, it gives CASSARFGGFSYNEQFF.

This sequence joins TRBV28 and TRBJ1-2; 8 positions agree with TRBD1. CDR1 and CDR2 (germline): MDHEN, SYDVKM. CDR3 size: 13 residues. V gave up 6 bases and J gave up 4 bases; unmatched junction bases: 4. In nucleotides, the CDR3 is TGTGCCAGCAGCACGGACAGGGTCTATGGCTACACCTTC. Its translation is CASSTDRVYGYTF.

The CDR3: CATSRDTAGAHYNEQFF. The CDR3 coding sequence is TGTGCCACCAGCAGAGATACGGCGGGAGCCCACTACAATGAGCAGTTCTTC. The chain links TRBV15 to TRBJ2-1; 7 bases fit TRBD2. Unmatched junction bases numbered 8, after V lost 0 bases and J lost 3 bases. From germline, CDR1 is LNHNV and CDR2 YYDKDF (reference sequence). This CDR3 is built from 17 residues.

DNA of the CDR3: TGTGCCAGCAGCGCGGGACTAGCGGGACTCAATGAGCAGTTCTTC. It yields the protein CASSAGLAGLNEQFF. The gene calls are TRBV9 and TRBJ2-1; TRBD2 matches at 13 bases. This CDR3 contains 15 residues. Germline V gene data show CDR1 as SGDLS and CDR2 as YYNGEE. With 3 bases clipped from V and 6 bases from J, the junction kept 3 bases outside the gene matches.

The J gene is TRBJ2-2, the V gene TRBV3-1 (or the pseudogene TRBV3-2); 7 nucleotides agree with TRBD2. The CDR3 runs to 16 residues. V was pared by 2 bases and J by 5 bases, with 8 bases of the junction left unmatched. Germline lookup yields CDR1 LGHDT and CDR2 YNNKEL (reference sequence). CDR3 bases: TGTGCCAGCAGCCAATTCGGGGGGAGCGGGACCGGGGAGCTGTTTTTT. Its translation is CASSQFGGSGTGELFF.

The chain has TRBV14 and TRBJ2-5; D not certain. Trimming cost V 0 bases and J 5 bases, with 7 bases left between them. CDR1 and CDR2 (germline): SGHDN, FVKESK. CDR3 length: 13 residues. The CDR3 region has the DNA TGTGCCAGCAGCCAAGACCTGGGCGAGACCCAGTACTTC. It encodes CASSQDLGETQYF.

The chain joins TRBV19 to TRBJ1-4; 9 bases agree with TRBD1. The CDR3 sequence is 17 residues long. Per the germline V gene, CDR1 is LNHDA and CDR2 is SQIVND (reference sequence). V lost 2 bases to trimming and J lost 5 bases; unmatched junction nucleotides: 9. The CDR3 DNA is TGTGCCAGTAGTATAAACAGGGGGCCTCCCTTCAATGAAAAACTGTTTTTT. This translates into CASSINRGPPFNEKLFF.

This sequence joins TRBV6-5 and TRBJ1-1; no clear D. In germline, CDR1 is MNHEY, CDR2 SVGAGI. Trimming took off 2 bases at V and 5 bases at J, with 12 bases between the two ends. This CDR3 region has 14 residues. The chain's CDR3 is CASSYLRGETEAFF. In DNA form, the CDR3 reads TGTGCCAGCAGTTACCTCCGGGGAGAGACTGAAGCTTTCTTT.

This chain uses TRBV6-5 with TRBJ1-4; D unresolved. Trimming shortened V by 0 bases and J by 8 bases, and 10 bases separated the two germline ends. CDR1 MNHEY and CDR2 SVGAGI come from the germline V gene. The CDR3 has 14 residues. The DNA for the CDR3 is TGTGCCAGCAGTTACTCCGGGGTGGGAGAAAAACTGTTTTTT. Its translation: CASSYSGVGEKLFF.

The gene calls are TRBV3-1 (or the pseudogene TRBV3-2) and TRBJ1-2, with 10 nucleotides matching TRBD1. Germline values: CDR1 LGHDT, CDR2 YNNKEL (reference sequence). V gave up 1 base and J gave up 2 bases; unmatched junction bases: 4. The CDR3 is 16 amino acids. The DNA for the CDR3 is TGTGCCAGCAGCCAAGGACGGGGACAGGGGAACTATGGCTACACCTTC. Protein product: CASSQGRGQGNYGYTF.

This clone has more than one count but fewer than ten. The V gene is TRBV7-3, the J gene TRBJ2-3; 8 nucleotides match TRBD2. Losses at the gene ends were 5 bases for V and 4 bases for J; bases not matched to a gene: 14. Germline values: CDR1 SGHTA, CDR2 FQGTGA. CDR3 length equals 17 residues. The CDR3 sequence: CASSPTPGGGRADTQYF. The CDR3, as DNA: TGTGCCAGCAGCCCCACCCCGGGAGGGGGACGAGCAGATACGCAGTATTTT.

The J gene is TRBJ2-2, the V gene TRBV19; D is possibly TRBD1 (5 bases). The germline V and J ends were trimmed by 5 bases and 1 base, with 14 bases remaining between them. The germline gives CDR1 LNHDA, CDR2 SQIVND (reference sequence). This CDR3 is 16 amino acids long. The CDR3 spells CASSGDSYGNTGELFF. CDR3 in DNA: TGTGCCAGTAGTGGAGACAGCTATGGGAACACCGGGGAGCTGTTTTTT.

This sequence joins TRBV5-6 and TRBJ1-2, with TRBD1 matching over 8 bases. V lost 2 bases and J lost 5; bases outside the gene matches: 8. CDR3 length equals 15 residues. CDR1 is SGHDT, CDR2 YYEEEE, per germline. In DNA form, the CDR3 reads TGTGCCAGCAGCTTTCGGGACAGGTCTTTTTATGGCTACACCTTC. Translation gives CASSFRDRSFYGYTF. The entire variable domain, with the rest obtained from reference TRBV5-6 and TRBJ1-2, is as follows: DAGVTQSPTHLIKTRGQQVTLRCSPKSGHDTVSWYQQALGQGPQFIFQYYEEEERQRGNFPDRFSGHQFPNYSSELNVNALLLGDSALYLCASSFRDRSFYGYTFGSGTRLTVV.

The J gene is TRBJ1-1, the V gene TRBV7-9; D gene ambiguous. The CDR3 totals 16 residues. V was cut by 0 bases and J by 1 base, with 12 bases left in between. Germline lookup yields CDR1 SEHNR and CDR2 FQNEAQ (reference sequence). The chain's CDR3 is CASSLAGGVGNTEAFF. CDR3 nucleotide sequence: TGTGCCAGCAGCTTAGCAGGCGGCGTCGGGAACACTGAAGCTTTCTTT.

The chain couples TRBV7-8 to TRBJ2-3; D is ambiguous. V lost 0 bases and J 1 base, leaving 14 bases between the germline ends. Germline CDR1 is SGHVS and CDR2 is FQNEAQ. This CDR3 spans 17 amino acids. This chain's CDR3 is CASSLAGSLGGTDTQYF. The CDR3 region has the DNA TGTGCCAGCAGCTTAGCGGGTTCCCTAGGTGGCACAGATACGCAGTATTTT.

This clone was detected a few times. The rearrangement uses TRBV6-1 and TRBJ1-6; D gene unclear. The CDR3 runs 15 residues. Trimming removed 1 base from V and 4 bases from J, with 8 bases in between. The germline CDR1 and CDR2 sequences are MNHNS and SASEGT. CDR3 in DNA: TGTGCCAGCAGTGAAGTTACAGAATATAATTCACCCCTCCACTTT. This encodes CASSEVTEYNSPLHF.

This clone was observed once. This chain joins TRBV2 and TRBJ1-2; D perhaps matches TRBD1 (6 bases). The CDR3 spans 15 residues. Germline CDR1 and CDR2: SNHLY and FYNNEI. Trimming removed 4 bases from V and 3 bases from J, with 15 bases in between. In DNA form, the CDR3 reads TGTGCCAGCAGTGTCCTAGGGCAGGGGCACTATGGCTACACCTTC. Translating gives CASSVLGQGHYGYTF.

The gene calls are TRBV19 and TRBJ1-5; 7 bases are shared with TRBD1. After removal of 5 bases from V and 0 bases from J, the junction contained 10 bases not matched to a gene. The germline gives CDR1 LNHDA, CDR2 SQIVND (reference sequence). The CDR3 loop spans 17 amino acids. CDR3 in amino acids: CASSRPPGQISNQPQHF. The CDR3 DNA reads TGTGCCAGTAGTCGACCGCCGGGACAGATTAGCAATCAGCCCCAGCATTTT.

This chain joins TRBV19 and TRBJ1-1, with 7 positions matching TRBD1. The ends lost 4 bases at V and 0 bases at J; junction bases unmatched: 5. The germline CDR1 and CDR2 sequences are LNHDA and SQIVND (reference sequence). The CDR3 runs 15 residues. The CDR3 region has the DNA TGTGCCAGTAGTACCGACAGGGTGATGAACACTGAAGCTTTCTTT. It translates to CASSTDRVMNTEAFF.